What follows are 18 T cell receptor beta chains derived from one specimen sequenced in a study of shared clonotypes between healthy human individuals. The method was immunoSEQ multiplex PCR; TCRdb's version includes in-frame clones alone and lacks a portion of them. The table has about 1.5 million clones, 95% to 99% seen once. The sample taken for sequencing was naive CD4+ T cells sorted from blood. Subset of the sample: CD45RA+ positively selected. The receptors shown here come from a young man in good health.

The chain employs TRBV28 and TRBJ2-1; TRBD1 aligns across 7 bases. Germline lookup yields CDR1 MDHEN and CDR2 SYDVKM. The V and J ends lost 4 bases and 5 bases, in that order; junction bases with no gene match: 11. The length of the CDR3 is 16 residues. The CDR3 reads CASSSQTGWSDNEQFF. CDR3 in DNA: TGTGCCAGCAGTTCTCAGACAGGGTGGTCCGACAATGAGCAGTTCTTC.

Points on this clone: This same CDR3 is encoded by further DNA sequences in the sample. The V call is TRBV5-1, the J call TRBJ2-1; 8 positions agree with TRBD1. The CDR3 has 14 residues. V shed 4 bases, J shed 6 bases, and the junction held 6 bases outside the gene matches. Germline lookup yields CDR1 SGHRS and CDR2 YFSETQ. CDR3 coding DNA: TGCGCCAGCAGCGCTCAGGGGGCCAGCAATGAGCAGTTCTTC. This encodes CASSAQGASNEQFF.

This clone was detected once. J is TRBJ1-4 and V is TRBV9, with 7 bases that match TRBD1. The CDR3 length is 14 residues. The germline CDR1 and CDR2 sequences are SGDLS and YYNGEE. Trimming took 6 bases from V and 8 from J; bases not matched to a gene: 10. CDR3 bases: TGTGCCAGCACCAGGACAGGCCAAGGCGAAAAACTGTTTTTT. It encodes CASTRTGQGEKLFF.

The J gene is TRBJ2-5, the V gene TRBV2; D gene uncertain. CDR3 length equals 13 residues. Trimming shortened V by 6 bases and J by 1 base, and 9 bases separated the two germline ends. CDR1 SNHLY and CDR2 FYNNEI come from the germline V gene. For the CDR3, the DNA is TGTGCCAGCAGCAACAACCGCCAAGAGACCCAGTACTTC. Its protein product is CASSNNRQETQYF.

This chain connects TRBV18 to TRBJ2-3, with 9 bases lining up with TRBD2. Germline assignment: CDR1 KGHSH and CDR2 LQKENI. Germline trimming cut 2 bases from V and 3 bases from J; bases unmatched to any gene: 6. CDR3 size: 16 residues. The CDR3 bases are TGTGCCAGCTCACCAGTTAGCGGGAGTCGGACAGATACGCAGTATTTT. It specifies CASSPVSGSRTDTQYF.

CDR3 in amino acids: CASSLGTASDTQYF. The CDR3 nucleotides read TGTGCCAGCAGCTTAGGGACAGCATCAGATACGCAGTATTTT. The J gene is TRBJ2-3, the V gene TRBV7-6; maybe TRBD1 (6 bases). The ends were cut back, 1 base at V and 4 bases at J, with 9 bases in the middle. Germline CDR1 is SGHVS and CDR2 is FNYEAQ. The CDR3 extends over 14 amino acids.

The chain joins TRBV5-6 to TRBJ1-1, with D hard to call. V lost 2 bases, J lost 4 bases, and 6 bases lay in between. In germline, CDR1 is SGHDT, CDR2 YYEEEE. The CDR3 sequence is 12 residues long. CDR3 sequence reads: CASSLRATEAFF. Here the CDR3 DNA reads TGTGCCAGCAGCTTAAGGGCCACTGAAGCTTTCTTT.

The chain links TRBV5-1 to TRBJ2-7; 7 bases align to TRBD2. There are 14 residues in the CDR3. Unmatched junction bases numbered 13, after V lost 6 bases and J lost 7 bases. Germline values: CDR1 SGHRS, CDR2 YFSETQ. The CDR3 sequence is CASTPAGALWEQYF. The CDR3 DNA sequence: TGCGCCAGCACCCCGGCGGGAGCGCTCTGGGAGCAGTACTTC.

This clone was seen only once. This sequence joins TRBV19 and TRBJ1-5, with D possibly being TRBD1 (5 bases). The germline V gene encodes CDR1 LNHDA and CDR2 SQIVND (reference sequence). Trimming took 3 bases from V and 1 from J, leaving 13 bases between them. This CDR3 has 16 amino acids. The CDR3 DNA follows: TGTGCCAGTAGTATTGGGACTGGGGCCAGCAATCAGCCCCAGCATTTT. This sequence encodes CASSIGTGASNQPQHF.

The J gene is TRBJ1-3, the V gene TRBV9; D is ambiguous. V gave up 0 bases and J gave up 0 bases, with 7 bases separating them. Germline loops: CDR1 SGDLS, CDR2 YYNGEE. The CDR3 sequence is 15 residues long. As DNA, the CDR3 is TGTGCCAGCAGCGTAGAGGACCTCTCTGGAAACACCATATATTTT. It translates to CASSVEDLSGNTIYF. Together with reference TRBV9 and TRBJ1-3, the CDR3 gives the full variable domain: DSGVTQTPKHLITATGQRVTLRCSPRSGDLSVYWYQQSLDQGLQFLIQYYNGEERAKGNILERFSAQQFPDLHSELNLSSLELGDSALYFCASSVEDLSGNTIYFGEGSWLTVV.

This clone was observed a handful of times. This sample also contains other DNA sequences that code for the same CDR3. The chain is built from TRBV9 and TRBJ2-5, with 12 bases aligning to TRBD2. V was pared by 3 bases and J by 5 bases, with 2 bases of the junction left unmatched. CDR3 length equals 14 residues. Germline assignment: CDR1 SGDLS and CDR2 YYNGEE. The CDR3 reads CASSGLAGVETQYF. As DNA, the CDR3 is TGTGCCAGCAGCGGACTAGCGGGAGTCGAGACCCAGTACTTC.

The chain has TRBV7-2 and TRBJ2-4; D is possibly TRBD2 (5 bases). Germline values: CDR1 SGHTA, CDR2 FQGNSA. The CDR3 consists of 20 residues. V was trimmed by 0 bases and J by 3 bases, leaving 24 bases between them. DNA of the CDR3: TGTGCCAGCAGCTTAGCGTCGGTAGCGAGAGTAAGAGGAGTCAAAAACATTCAGTACTTC. Amino acids: CASSLASVARVRGVKNIQYF.

This chain joins TRBV7-8 and TRBJ1-2; D is ambiguous. The CDR3 is 13 residues long. Trimming left V 1 base short and J 8 bases short, with 11 bases between. Germline-derived CDR1 and CDR2 are SGHVS and FQNEAQ. In DNA form, the CDR3 reads TGTGCCAGCAGCTTAGAGGCAGGCAAAGGCTACACCTTC. Encoded protein: CASSLEAGKGYTF.

The V call is TRBV29-1, the J call TRBJ2-1, with 10 bases aligning to TRBD2. This CDR3 comprises 16 residues. The junction had 8 bases not matched to a gene; V was cut back by 1 base and J by 5 bases. Germline V gene sequence: CDR1 SQVTM, CDR2 ANQGSEA. The DNA of the CDR3 is TGCAGCGTTGAAGCTTTCCCTGGACTAGCGGACAATGAGCAGTTCTTC. It encodes CSVEAFPGLADNEQFF.

The chain has TRBV10-3 and TRBJ2-7, with a possible D match to TRBD2 (6 bases). This CDR3 contains 13 residues. Trimming left V 10 bases short and J 2 bases short, with 15 bases between. Germline V gene sequence: CDR1 ENHRY, CDR2 SYGVKD. CDR3 protein: CATSAGRTYEQYF. Written as DNA, the CDR3 is TGTGCCACTTCAGCGGGCCGAACCTACGAGCAGTACTTC.

A single count supports this clone. The chain links TRBV9 to TRBJ2-3, with 9 positions matching TRBD2. The CDR3 is 15 amino acids. In germline, CDR1 is SGDLS, CDR2 YYNGEE. V lost 4 bases, J lost 7 bases, and 10 bases stayed unmatched. CDR3 sequence reads: CASSTLAGRGYTQYF. In nucleotides, the CDR3 is TGTGCCAGCAGCACCCTAGCGGGACGCGGTTATACGCAGTATTTT. Supplemented by reference TRBV9 and TRBJ2-3, the full variable domain reads DSGVTQTPKHLITATGQRVTLRCSPRSGDLSVYWYQQSLDQGLQFLIQYYNGEERAKGNILERFSAQQFPDLHSELNLSSLELGDSALYFCASSTLAGRGYTQYFGPGTRLTVL.

The chain employs TRBV13 and TRBJ1-3; D gene ambiguous. V was pared by 4 bases and J by 3 bases, with 4 bases between. Germline CDR1 and CDR2: PRHDT and FYEKMQ (reference sequence). CDR3 size: 12 residues. The CDR3 nucleotides are TGTGCCAGCAGCTCATATGGAAACACCATATATTTT. Amino acids: CASSSYGNTIYF.

This rearrangement joins TRBV5-1 to TRBJ2-2; D call uncertain. V was shortened by 2 bases and J by 3 bases, with 2 bases between the two germline ends. The CDR3 has 12 amino acids. Germline CDR1 is SGHRS and CDR2 is YFSETQ. This chain's CDR3 is CASSFHTGELFF. As DNA, the CDR3 is TGCGCCAGCAGCTTTCACACCGGGGAGCTGTTTTTT.